The 17 T cell receptor beta chains presented below share a single source sample, sequenced in a study of early T cells in non-severe SARS-CoV-2 infection. TCRdb used MiXCR to reprocess the 5' RACE reads, holding one entry per CDR3 protein. This table has more than 35,000 distinct CDR3 sequences, 4.5% to 7% appearing once. Source material: whole blood. The source is an adult who was a healthcare worker with PCR-confirmed SARS-CoV-2 infection or an uninfected control (not recorded which).

This clonotype has a count of ten or more. This chain joins TRBV2 and TRBJ1-5; unclear D gene. V dropped 6 bases and J dropped 7 bases, with 13 bases sitting between them. CDR1 and CDR2 (germline): SNHLY, FYNNEI. The length of the CDR3 is 13 residues. The CDR3 region is CASRKLGDQPQHF. In DNA form, the CDR3 reads TGTGCCAGCAGAAAGCTGGGTGACCAGCCCCAGCATTTT.

This clonotype was recorded at least ten times. This sequence joins TRBV6-5 and TRBJ2-1; 9 bases match TRBD2. Germline CDR1 MNHEY, CDR2 SVGAGI. V lost 5 bases and J lost 9; bases outside the gene matches: 11. CDR3 length: 15 residues. CDR3 protein: CASSKHGTSRGEQFF. DNA of the CDR3: TGTGCCAGCAGTAAACACGGGACTAGCCGAGGTGAGCAGTTCTTC.

This clonotype was observed a handful of times. This sequence joins TRBV7-2 and TRBJ2-7; the D gene is possibly TRBD1 (6 bases). CDR1 and CDR2 (germline): SGHTA, FQGNSA. The CDR3 has 13 residues. V was shortened by 5 bases and J by 7 bases, with 15 bases between the two germline ends. This CDR3 reads CASSDGQPREQYF. Here the CDR3 DNA reads TGTGCCAGCAGCGACGGACAGCCTAGGGAGCAGTACTTC.

This clonotype was recorded at least ten times. Its ends do not fully match the called genes, so a read error is possible. J is TRBJ2-5 and V is TRBV7-7; 7 bases line up with TRBD2. Germline CDR1 SSHAT, CDR2 FNYEAQ (reference sequence). This CDR3 contains 15 residues. CDR3 in amino acids: CASSFRVGGTETQYF. The CDR3 DNA is TGTGCTAGCAGCTTTCGGGTGGGAGGGACGGAGACCCAGTACTTC.

There are many counts of this clonotype. The rearrangement links TRBV7-2 to TRBJ2-6; 8 bases map to TRBD1. Germline-derived CDR1 and CDR2 are SGHTA and FQGNSA. With V trimmed by 5 bases and J by 0 bases, 9 bases remained unmatched. This CDR3 is 18 amino acids long. The CDR3 DNA follows: TGTGCCAGCAGCCCTGGGACAGGAGCTGGCTCTGGGGCCAACGTCCTGACTTTC. Its protein product is CASSPGTGAGSGANVLTF.

This clonotype was seen ten or more times. This rearrangement joins TRBV20-1 to TRBJ2-3; 7 nucleotides agree with TRBD2. The CDR3 runs 16 residues. Trimming cost V 2 bases and J 4 bases; bases outside gene matches: 12. Germline values: CDR1 DFQATT, CDR2 SNEGSKA (reference sequence). CDR3 in amino acids: CSARRTGGSPPDTQYF. CDR3 DNA: TGCAGTGCTAGACGCACGGGCGGGAGTCCCCCAGATACGCAGTATTTT.

This clonotype was seen many times. The chain couples TRBV5-1 to TRBJ2-1, with D tentatively TRBD1 or TRBD2 (5 bases each). The CDR3 runs 13 residues. Trimming left V 5 bases short and J 3 bases short, with 9 bases between. Germline values: CDR1 SGHRS, CDR2 YFSETQ. The chain's CDR3 is CASRRDGYNEQFF. The CDR3, as DNA: TGCGCCAGCAGACGGGACGGCTACAATGAGCAGTTCTTC.

The chain joins TRBV28 to TRBJ2-3; perhaps TRBD2 as D (6 bases). The ends were cut back, 6 bases at V and 3 bases at J, with 13 bases in the middle. The CDR3 consists of 14 residues. Germline V gives CDR1 MDHEN, CDR2 SYDVKM. CDR3 coding DNA: TGTGCCAGCAGGTTTAGCGGAGGGACAGATACGCAGTATTTT. Translated: CASRFSGGTDTQYF.

As regards this clonotype: Given the absence of the conserved phenylalanine or tryptophan at the CDR3 end, a read error is likely. The CDR3 sequence is CASSPRRSSYEQYL. The CDR3 coding sequence is TGTGCCAGCAGCCCAAGACGGAGCTCCTACGAGCAGTACCTC. The gene calls are TRBV7-9 and TRBJ2-7; D is uncertain. Germline CDR1 and CDR2: SEHNR and FQNEAQ (reference sequence). The CDR3 is 14 residues long. V dropped 5 bases and J dropped 0 bases, with 11 bases sitting between them.

This clonotype was counted ten times or more. The gene calls are TRBV28 and TRBJ2-1, with 13 nucleotides matching TRBD2. With 6 bases clipped from V and 7 bases from J, the junction kept 9 bases outside the gene matches. The CDR3 contains 16 residues. Germline lookup yields CDR1 MDHEN and CDR2 SYDVKM. The CDR3 region is CASRFPGLAGRNEQFF. For the CDR3, the DNA is TGTGCCAGCAGATTTCCGGGACTAGCGGGAAGGAATGAGCAGTTCTTC.

This clonotype was found many times. CDR3 amino acids: CASSLTGSSYEQYF. CDR3 DNA sequence: TGTGCCAGCAGCTTGACGGGCAGCTCCTACGAGCAGTACTTC. J is TRBJ2-7 and V is TRBV7-9; D unclear. The CDR3 has 14 amino acids. Per the germline V gene, CDR1 is SEHNR and CDR2 is FQNEAQ (reference sequence). The V end lost 3 bases, the J end lost 0 bases, and 9 bases lay between the germline ends.

This clonotype was recorded at least ten times. The chain has TRBV12-5 and TRBJ2-3; D is undetermined. The CDR3 consists of 11 residues. Trimming cost V 1 base and J 6 bases, with 2 bases left between them. From germline, CDR1 is LGHNT and CDR2 FRNRAP. CDR3 nucleotide sequence: TGTGCTAGTGGTTTGGAGGATACGCAGTATTTT. This codes for CASGLEDTQYF.

The rearrangement joins TRBV12-3 or TRBV12-4 to TRBJ2-7, with D possibly TRBD2 on 5 matching bases. The CDR3 has 13 amino acids. With 7 bases removed from V and 7 bases from J, the gap between germline ends came to 17 bases. CDR3: CASTGARSGEQYF. The CDR3 nucleotides read TGTGCCAGCACTGGAGCTCGGTCGGGGGAGCAGTACTTC.

This clonotype was recorded at least ten times. V is TRBV20-1 and J is TRBJ2-7; 10 nucleotides line up with TRBD1. After removal of 3 bases from V and 1 base from J, the junction contained 9 bases not matched to a gene. The CDR3 runs to 16 residues. Germline V gene lookup returns CDR1 DFQATT and CDR2 SNEGSKA (reference sequence). CDR3 loop: CSASDPTGGLSYEQYF. For the CDR3, the DNA is TGCAGTGCTAGCGACCCGACAGGGGGCCTTTCCTACGAGCAGTACTTC.

This clonotype was detected many times. This chain connects TRBV6-6 to TRBJ2-6, with a possible D match to TRBD1 (6 bases). The V gene's germline CDR1 is MNHNY and CDR2 SVGAGI (reference sequence). With 7 bases removed from V and 0 bases from J, the gap between germline ends came to 13 bases. This CDR3 region has 16 residues. CDR3 protein: CASIRTAYSGANVLTF. DNA for the CDR3: TGTGCCAGCATTAGGACAGCCTACTCTGGGGCCAACGTCCTGACTTTC.

This chain connects TRBV5-1 to TRBJ2-5; possibly TRBD1 for D (6 bases). V lost 0 bases and J lost 5, with 14 bases in between. This CDR3 has 15 residues. CDR1 and CDR2 from the germline V gene are SGHRS and YFSETQ. CDR3 loop: CASSLEDSRWETQYF. The CDR3 region has the DNA TGCGCCAGCAGCTTGGAGGACAGCCGATGGGAGACCCAGTACTTC.

This clonotype showed up many times. At one boundary the junction diverges from the germline segment, which might be a read error. The chain combines TRBV12-3 or TRBV12-4 with TRBJ2-2, with TRBD2 matching over 9 bases. The CDR3 consists of 14 residues. The CDR3 bases are TGTGCCAGCAGTCTAGCGGGAAACACCGGGGAGCTGTTTTTT. Residues: CASSLAGNTGELFF.